This TCR beta chain was recorded in a study of shared clonotypes between healthy human individuals. General observations from the study: Naive CD4 clonotypes overlapped across several donors at approximately 5%.

The naive CD8 subset, CD45RO-negative cells positively selected for CCR7, excluded terminally differentiated effector memory CD45RA+ cells. Adult Caucasians living in Nashville, Tennessee made up all of the donors. Profiled with immunoSEQ multiplex PCR; TCRdb holds only in-frame clones, not every one. This table has approximately 600,000 clones, approximately 95% appearing once. In its sample, this clone was seen once. Its target is unknown. This CDR3 spans 15 amino acids. J gave up 5 bases and V 6 bases, and 11 bases lay outside the gene matches. From germline, CDR1 is MDHEN and CDR2 SYDVKM. The gene calls are TRBV28 and TRBJ1-1; 8 bases fit TRBD1. Sequenced sample: naive CD8+ T cells sorted from blood. This TCR came from a woman under 40 in good health. The CDR3 coding sequence is TGTGCCAGCAGCTATGGGACAGGCGCCGGAACTGAAGCTTTCTTT. Translation: CASSYGTGAGTEAFF.